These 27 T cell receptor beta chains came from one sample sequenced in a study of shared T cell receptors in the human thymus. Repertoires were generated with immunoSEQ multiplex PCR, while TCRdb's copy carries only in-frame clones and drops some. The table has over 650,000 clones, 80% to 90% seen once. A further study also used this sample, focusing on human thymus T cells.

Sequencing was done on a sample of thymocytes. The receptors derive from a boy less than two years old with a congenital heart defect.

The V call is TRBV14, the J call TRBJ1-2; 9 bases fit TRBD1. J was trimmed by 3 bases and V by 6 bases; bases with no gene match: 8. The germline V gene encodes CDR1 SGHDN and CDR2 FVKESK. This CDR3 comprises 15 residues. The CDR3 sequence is CASRGTGNTDYGYTF. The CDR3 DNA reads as TGTGCCAGCAGAGGGACAGGGAACACAGACTATGGCTACACCTTC.

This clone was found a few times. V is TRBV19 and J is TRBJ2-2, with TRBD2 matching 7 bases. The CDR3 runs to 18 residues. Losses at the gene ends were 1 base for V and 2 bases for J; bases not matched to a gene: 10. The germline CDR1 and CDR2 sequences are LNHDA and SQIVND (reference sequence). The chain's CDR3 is CASSIASGRWGNTGELFF. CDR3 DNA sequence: TGTGCCAGTAGTATAGCTTCCGGGAGGTGGGGAAACACCGGGGAGCTGTTTTTT. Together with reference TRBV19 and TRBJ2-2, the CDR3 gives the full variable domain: DGGITQSPKYLFRKEGQNVTLSCEQNLNHDAMYWYRQDPGQGLRLIYYSQIVNDFQKGDIAEGYSVSREKKESFPLTVTSAQKNPTAFYLCASSIASGRWGNTGELFFGEGSRLTVL.

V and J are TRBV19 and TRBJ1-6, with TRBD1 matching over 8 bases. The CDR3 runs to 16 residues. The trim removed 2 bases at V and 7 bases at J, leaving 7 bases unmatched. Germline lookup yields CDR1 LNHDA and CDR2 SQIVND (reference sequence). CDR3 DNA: TGTGCCAGTAGTATACGAGGACAGGGTTCGAATTCACCCCTCCACTTT. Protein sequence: CASSIRGQGSNSPLHF.

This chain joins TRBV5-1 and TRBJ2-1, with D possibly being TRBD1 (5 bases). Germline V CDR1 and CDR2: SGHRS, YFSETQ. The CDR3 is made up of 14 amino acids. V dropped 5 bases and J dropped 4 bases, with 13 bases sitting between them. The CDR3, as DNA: TGCGCCAGCAGACCACAGGCCCCTTACAATGAGCAGTTCTTC. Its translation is CASRPQAPYNEQFF. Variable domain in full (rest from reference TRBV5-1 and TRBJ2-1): KAGVTQTPRYLIKTRGQQVTLSCSPISGHRSVSWYQQTPGQGLQFLFEYFSETQRNKGNFPGRFSGRQFSNSRSEMNVSTLELGDSALYLCASRPQAPYNEQFFGPGTRLTVL.

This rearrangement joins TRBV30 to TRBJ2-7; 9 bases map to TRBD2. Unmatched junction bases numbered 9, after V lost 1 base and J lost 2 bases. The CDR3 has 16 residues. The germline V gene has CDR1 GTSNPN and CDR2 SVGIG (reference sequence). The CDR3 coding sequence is TGTGCCTGGAGTGAGGCGCGGGAGGGCGAGGCCTACGAGCAGTACTTC. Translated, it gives CAWSEAREGEAYEQYF.

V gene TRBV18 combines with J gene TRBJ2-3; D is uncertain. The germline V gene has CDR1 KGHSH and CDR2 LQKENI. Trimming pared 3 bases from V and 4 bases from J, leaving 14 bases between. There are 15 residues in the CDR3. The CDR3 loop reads CASSPPASRADTQYF. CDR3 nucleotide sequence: TGTGCCAGCTCACCGCCGGCTTCACGGGCAGATACGCAGTATTTT.

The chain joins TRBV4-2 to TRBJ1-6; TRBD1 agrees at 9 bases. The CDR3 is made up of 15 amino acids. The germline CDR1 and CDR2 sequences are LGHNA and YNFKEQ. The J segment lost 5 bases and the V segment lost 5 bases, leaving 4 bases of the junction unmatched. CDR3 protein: CASSSRTGDNSPLHF. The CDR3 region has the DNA TGTGCCAGCAGCTCCAGGACAGGGGATAATTCACCCCTCCACTTT.

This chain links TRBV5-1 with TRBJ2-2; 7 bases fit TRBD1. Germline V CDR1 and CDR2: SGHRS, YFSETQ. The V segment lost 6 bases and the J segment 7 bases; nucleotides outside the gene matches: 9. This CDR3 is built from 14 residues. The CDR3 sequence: CASTTLGGSGELFF. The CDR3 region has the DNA TGCGCCAGCACCACATTAGGGGGCAGCGGGGAGCTGTTTTTT.

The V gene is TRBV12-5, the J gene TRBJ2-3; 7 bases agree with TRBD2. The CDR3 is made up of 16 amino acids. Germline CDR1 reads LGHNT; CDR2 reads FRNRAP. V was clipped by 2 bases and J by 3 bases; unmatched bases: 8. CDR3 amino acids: CASGLTTGTTTDTQYF. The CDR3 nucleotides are TGTGCTAGTGGTTTGACGACCGGGACTACAACAGATACGCAGTATTTT.

CDR3: CASTQRERSNEQFF. The CDR3 coding sequence is TGTGCCAGCACCCAGAGGGAGAGGTCCAATGAGCAGTTCTTC. The V call is TRBV19, the J call TRBJ2-1; D possibly corresponds to TRBD2 (5 bases). The germline gives CDR1 LNHDA, CDR2 SQIVND (reference sequence). Trimming shortened V by 9 bases and J by 6 bases, and 18 bases separated the two germline ends. This CDR3 region has 14 residues.

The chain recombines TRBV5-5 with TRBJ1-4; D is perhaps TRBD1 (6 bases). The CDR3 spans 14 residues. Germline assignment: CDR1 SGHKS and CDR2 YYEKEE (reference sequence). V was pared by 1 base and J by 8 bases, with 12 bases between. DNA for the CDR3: TGTGCCAGCAGCTTGCAGTCGGGGACAGAAAAACTGTTTTTT. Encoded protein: CASSLQSGTEKLFF.

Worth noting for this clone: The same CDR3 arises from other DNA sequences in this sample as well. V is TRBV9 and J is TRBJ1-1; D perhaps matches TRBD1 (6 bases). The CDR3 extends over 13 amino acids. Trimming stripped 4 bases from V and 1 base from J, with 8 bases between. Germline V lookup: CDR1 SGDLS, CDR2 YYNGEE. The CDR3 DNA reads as TGTGCCAGCAGCCGGACAGAGAACACTGAAGCTTTCTTT. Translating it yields CASSRTENTEAFF.

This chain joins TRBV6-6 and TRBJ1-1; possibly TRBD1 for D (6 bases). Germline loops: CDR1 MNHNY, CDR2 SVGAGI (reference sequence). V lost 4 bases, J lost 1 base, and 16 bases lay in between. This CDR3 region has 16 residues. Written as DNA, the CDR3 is TGTGCCAGCAGTTCCACCCCCAGGGGAAGGAACACTGAAGCTTTCTTT. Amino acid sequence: CASSSTPRGRNTEAFF.

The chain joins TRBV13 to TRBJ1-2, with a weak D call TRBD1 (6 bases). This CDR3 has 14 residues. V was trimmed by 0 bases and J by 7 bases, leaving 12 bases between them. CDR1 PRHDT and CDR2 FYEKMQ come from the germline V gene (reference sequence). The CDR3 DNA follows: TGTGCCAGCAGCTTAGGAACAGGGAGTGGTGGCTACACCTTC. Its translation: CASSLGTGSGGYTF.

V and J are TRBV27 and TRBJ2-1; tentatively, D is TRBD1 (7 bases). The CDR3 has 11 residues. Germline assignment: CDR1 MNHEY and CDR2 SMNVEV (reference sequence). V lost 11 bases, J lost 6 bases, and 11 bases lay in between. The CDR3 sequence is CAAGTVNEQFF. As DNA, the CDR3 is TGTGCCGCGGGGACAGTCAATGAGCAGTTCTTC.

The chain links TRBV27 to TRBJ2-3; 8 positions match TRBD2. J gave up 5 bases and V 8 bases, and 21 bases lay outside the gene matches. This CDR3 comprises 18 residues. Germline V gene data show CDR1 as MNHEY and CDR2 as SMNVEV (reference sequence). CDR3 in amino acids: CASALIVGRGGSQDTQYF. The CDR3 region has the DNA TGTGCCAGCGCTCTCATAGTTGGCCGGGGGGGGTCTCAAGATACGCAGTATTTT.

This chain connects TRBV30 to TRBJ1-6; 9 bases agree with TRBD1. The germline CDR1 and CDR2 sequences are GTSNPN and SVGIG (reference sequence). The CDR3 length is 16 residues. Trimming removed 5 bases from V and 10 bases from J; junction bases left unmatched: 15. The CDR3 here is CAWGLNRDREESPLHF. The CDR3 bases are TGTGCCTGGGGACTTAACCGGGACAGGGAAGAGTCACCCCTCCACTTT.

CDR3 in amino acids: CASRDDRDRGGGNTIYF. CDR3 nucleotide sequence: TGTGCCAGCAGGGATGACCGGGACAGGGGAGGTGGAAACACCATATATTTT. The chain links TRBV27 to TRBJ1-3; 10 nucleotides align to TRBD1. This CDR3 has 17 residues. V gave up 6 bases and J gave up 3 bases; unmatched junction bases: 11. CDR1 is MNHEY, CDR2 SMNVEV, per germline (reference sequence).

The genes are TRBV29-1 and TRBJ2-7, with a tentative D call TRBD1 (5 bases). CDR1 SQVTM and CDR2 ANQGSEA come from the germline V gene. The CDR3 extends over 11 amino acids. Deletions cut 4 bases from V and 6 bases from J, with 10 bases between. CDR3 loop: CSVASGSEQYF. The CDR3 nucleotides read TGCAGCGTTGCGTCAGGGTCCGAGCAGTACTTC.

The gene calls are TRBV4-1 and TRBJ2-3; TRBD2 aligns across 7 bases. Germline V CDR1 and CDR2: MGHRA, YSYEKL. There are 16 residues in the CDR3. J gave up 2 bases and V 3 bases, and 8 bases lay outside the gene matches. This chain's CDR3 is CASSQKPGLLTDTQYF. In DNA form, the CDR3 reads TGCGCCAGCAGCCAGAAACCGGGACTACTCACAGATACGCAGTATTTT.

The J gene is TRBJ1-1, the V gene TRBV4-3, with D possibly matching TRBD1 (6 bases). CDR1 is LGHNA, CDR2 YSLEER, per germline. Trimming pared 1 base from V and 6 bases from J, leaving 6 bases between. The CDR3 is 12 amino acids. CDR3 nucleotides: TGCGCCAGCAGCCAAGGGACAGCTGAAGCTTTCTTT. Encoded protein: CASSQGTAEAFF.

In DNA, the CDR3 is TGTGCCAGCAGCGCTGCGCCGTATGGCTACACCTTC. It encodes CASSAAPYGYTF. The chain is built from TRBV9 and TRBJ1-2; D is uncertain. The V end lost 3 bases, the J end lost 5 bases, and 8 bases lay between the germline ends. Germline V lookup: CDR1 SGDLS, CDR2 YYNGEE. The CDR3 length is 12 residues.

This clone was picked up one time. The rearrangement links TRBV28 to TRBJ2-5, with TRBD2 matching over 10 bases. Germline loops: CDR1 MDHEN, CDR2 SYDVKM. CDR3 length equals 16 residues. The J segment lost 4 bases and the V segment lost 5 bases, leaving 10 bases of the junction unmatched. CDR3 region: CASSMTDTSGVETQYF. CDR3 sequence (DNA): TGTGCCAGCAGTATGACGGACACTAGCGGGGTAGAGACCCAGTACTTC.

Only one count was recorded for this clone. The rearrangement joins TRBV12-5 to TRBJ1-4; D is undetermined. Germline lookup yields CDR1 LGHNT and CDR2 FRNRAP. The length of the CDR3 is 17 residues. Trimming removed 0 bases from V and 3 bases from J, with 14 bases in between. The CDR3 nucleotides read TGTGCTAGTGGTTTGGTGGGCGGGGATCGGGCTAATGAAAAACTGTTTTTT. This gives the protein CASGLVGGDRANEKLFF.

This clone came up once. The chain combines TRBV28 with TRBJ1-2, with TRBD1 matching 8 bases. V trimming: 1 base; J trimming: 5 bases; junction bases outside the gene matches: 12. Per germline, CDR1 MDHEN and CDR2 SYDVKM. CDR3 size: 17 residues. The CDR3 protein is CASSLSGDRSLWYGYTF. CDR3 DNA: TGTGCCAGCAGTTTATCGGGGGACAGGTCCTTATGGTATGGCTACACCTTC.

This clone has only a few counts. The CDR3 region is CASSATFWGVAEQFF. CDR3 nucleotide sequence: TGTGCCAGCAGCGCCACTTTTTGGGGGGTAGCGGAGCAGTTCTTC. The chain links TRBV9 to TRBJ2-1; possible D gene TRBD2, 6 bases. CDR1 and CDR2 from the germline V gene are SGDLS and YYNGEE. Between the trimmed V and J ends, which lost 3 bases and 10 bases, there was a span of 20 bases. The CDR3 contains 15 residues.

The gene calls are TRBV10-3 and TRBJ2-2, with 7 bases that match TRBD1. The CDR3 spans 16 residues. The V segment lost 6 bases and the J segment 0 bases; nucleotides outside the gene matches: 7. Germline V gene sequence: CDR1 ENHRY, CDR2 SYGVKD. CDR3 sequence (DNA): TGTGCCATCAGGACCGGGACAGATTCGAACACCGGGGAGCTGTTTTTT. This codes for CAIRTGTDSNTGELFF.